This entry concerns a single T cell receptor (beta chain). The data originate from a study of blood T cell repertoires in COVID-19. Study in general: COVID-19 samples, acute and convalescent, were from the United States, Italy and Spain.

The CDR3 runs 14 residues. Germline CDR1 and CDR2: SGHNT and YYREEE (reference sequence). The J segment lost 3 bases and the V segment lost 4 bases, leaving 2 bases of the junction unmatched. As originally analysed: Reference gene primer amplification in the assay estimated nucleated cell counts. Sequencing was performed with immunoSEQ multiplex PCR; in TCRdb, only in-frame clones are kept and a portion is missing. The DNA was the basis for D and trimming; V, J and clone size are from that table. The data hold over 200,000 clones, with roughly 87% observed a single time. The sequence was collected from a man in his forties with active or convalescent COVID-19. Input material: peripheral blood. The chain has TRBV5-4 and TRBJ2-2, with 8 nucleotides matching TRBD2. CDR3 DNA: TGTGCCAGCAGCGTCGGGGGGGACACCGGGGAGCTGTTTTTT. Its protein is CASSVGGDTGELFF.